The table lists the clone carrying this TCR beta chain with many counts. Antigen unknown. It was RNA transcripts that yielded the amplified TCR beta CDR3 regions. RT-PCR in the first round (using the HTBI primer set) targeted the TCR CDR3. TCRdb used MiXCR to reprocess the multiplex PCR reads, holding one entry per CDR3 protein. The sample holds about 350,000 distinct CDR3 sequences, less than 20% seen once. These data are taken from a study of T cells in Graves' hyperthyroidism and ophthalmopathy. The study, taken as a whole, reports: Blood also held most thyroid clonotypes expanded beyond 0.001.

The CDR3 is made up of 15 amino acids. Germline trimming cut 7 bases from V and 2 bases from J; bases unmatched to any gene: 9. Inclusion characteristics of ophthalmopathy patients comprised a Clinical Activity Score of at least 3, a NOSPECS grade of at least 4, and duration under 3 months. The study excluded patients with uncontrolled infection, other autoimmune disease, pregnancy or lactation. Each 10 ml fresh peripheral blood draw supplied the PBMCs. The TCR comes from a woman in her thirties or forties with Graves' ophthalmopathy. The rearrangement links TRBV12-3 or TRBV12-4 to TRBJ1-1, with 8 bases matching TRBD1. Sequenced material: blood. The CDR3 loop reads CASTQDREYNTEAFF. The CDR3 DNA is TGTGCCAGCACCCAGGACAGGGAATACAACACTGAAGCTTTCTTT.